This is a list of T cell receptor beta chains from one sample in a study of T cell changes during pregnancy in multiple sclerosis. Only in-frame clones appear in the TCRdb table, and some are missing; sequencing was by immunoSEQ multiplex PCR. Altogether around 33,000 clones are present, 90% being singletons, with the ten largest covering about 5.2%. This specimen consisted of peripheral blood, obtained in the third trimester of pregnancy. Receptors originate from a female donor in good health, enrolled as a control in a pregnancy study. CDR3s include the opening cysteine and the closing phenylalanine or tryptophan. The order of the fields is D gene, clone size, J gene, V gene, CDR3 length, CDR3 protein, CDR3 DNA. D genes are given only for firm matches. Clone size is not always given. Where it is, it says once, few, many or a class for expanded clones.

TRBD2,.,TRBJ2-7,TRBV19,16,CASSIAGTSGRSEQYF,TGTGCCAGTAGTATTGCCGGGACTAGCGGGAGGAGCGAGCAGTACTTC
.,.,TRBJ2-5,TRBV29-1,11,CSVAGRETQYF,TGCAGCGTTGCGGGTCGAGAGACCCAGTACTTC
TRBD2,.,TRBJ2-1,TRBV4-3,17,CASSQTLPQRGNNEQFF,TGCGCCAGCAGCCAGACGCTTCCCCAGCGGGGGAACAATGAGCAGTTCTTC
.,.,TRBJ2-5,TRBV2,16,CASSQPQRDTQETQYF,TGTGCCAGCAGTCAACCCCAACGGGACACCCAAGAGACCCAGTACTTC
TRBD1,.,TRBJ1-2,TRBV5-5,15,CASSLLTGVDYGYTF,TGTGCCAGCAGTCTTCTCACAGGGGTCGACTATGGCTACACCTTC
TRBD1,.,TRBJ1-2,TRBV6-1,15,CASSERGTGGYGYTF,TGTGCCAGCAGTGAGCGTGGTACAGGGGGCTATGGCTACACCTTC
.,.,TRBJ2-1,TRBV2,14,CASSEAGLYNEQFF,TGTGCCAGCAGTGAAGCGGGCCTCTACAATGAGCAGTTCTTC
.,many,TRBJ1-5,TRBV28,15,CASSLWRVDNQPQHF,TGTGCCAGCAGTTTATGGAGGGTTGATAATCAGCCCCAGCATTTT
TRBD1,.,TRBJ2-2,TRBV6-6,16,CASSPPRDSYTGELFF,TGTGCCAGCAGTCCACCTCGGGACAGCTACACCGGGGAGCTGTTTTTT
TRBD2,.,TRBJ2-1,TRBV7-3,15,CASSPLAGSYNEQFF,TGTGCCAGCAGCCCACTAGCGGGAAGCTACAATGAGCAGTTCTTC
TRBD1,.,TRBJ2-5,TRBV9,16,CASSFRDRGRKETQYF,TGTGCCAGCAGTTTCCGGGACAGGGGGAGGAAAGAGACCCAGTACTTC
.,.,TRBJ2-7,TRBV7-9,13,CASSHGVPYEQYF,TGTGCCAGCAGCCACGGGGTCCCCTACGAGCAGTACTTC
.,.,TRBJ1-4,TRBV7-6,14,CASSPRQRNEKLFF,TGTGCCAGCAGCCCCCGACAGAGAAATGAAAAACTGTTTTTT
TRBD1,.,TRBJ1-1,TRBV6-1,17,CASSGRDRGALNTEAFF,TGTGCCAGCAGTGGGAGGGACAGGGGCGCCTTGAACACTGAAGCTTTCTTT
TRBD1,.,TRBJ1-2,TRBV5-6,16,CASSLVPGQGAQGYTF,TGTGCCAGCAGCTTGGTTCCGGGACAGGGGGCGCAGGGCTACACCTTC
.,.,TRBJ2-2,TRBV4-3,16,CASSQVQPVGTGELFF,TGCGCCAGCAGCCAAGTACAGCCCGTCGGCACCGGGGAGCTGTTTTTT
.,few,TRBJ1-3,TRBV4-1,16,CASSQGEGVGGNTIYF,TGCGCCAGCAGCCAAGGAGAGGGGGTAGGAGGAAACACCATATATTTT
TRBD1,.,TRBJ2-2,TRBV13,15,CASSFRTGGTGELFF,TGTGCCAGCAGCTTCAGGACAGGCGGGACCGGGGAGCTGTTTTTT
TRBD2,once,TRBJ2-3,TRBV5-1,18,CASSLFGGLAGGRDTQYF,TGCGCCAGCAGCTTGTTTGGAGGACTAGCGGGGGGCCGCGATACGCAGTATTTT
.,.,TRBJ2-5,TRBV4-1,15,CASSPSPGRTETQYF,TGCGCCAGCAGCCCCTCACCAGGGCGAACGGAGACCCAGTACTTC
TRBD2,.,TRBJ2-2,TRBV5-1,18,CASSFLGLAGVGTGELFF,TGCGCCAGCAGCTTTCTGGGACTAGCGGGAGTGGGCACCGGGGAGCTGTTTTTT
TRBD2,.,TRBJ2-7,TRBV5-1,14,CASSLAGGPYEQYF,TGCGCCAGCAGTTTAGCGGGAGGGCCCTACGAGCAGTACTTC
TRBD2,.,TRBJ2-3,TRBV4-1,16,CASSQLPGGTKDTQYF,TGCGCCAGCAGCCAACTCCCGGGGGGGACTAAAGATACGCAGTATTTT
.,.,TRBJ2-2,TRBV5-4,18,CASSRLTGIGSGTGELFF,TGTGCCAGCAGCCGTTTGACGGGGATTGGGTCGGGGACCGGGGAGCTGTTTTTT
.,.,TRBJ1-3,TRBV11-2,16,CASSPRVLTSGNTIYF,TGTGCCAGCAGCCCCCGGGTACTTACCTCTGGAAACACCATATATTTT
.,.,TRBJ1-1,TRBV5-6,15,CASSLALWQNTEAFF,TGTGCCAGCAGCTTGGCCTTATGGCAGAACACTGAAGCTTTCTTT
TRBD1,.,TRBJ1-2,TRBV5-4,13,CASSLEGAFGYTF,TGTGCCAGCAGCTTGGAGGGGGCTTTCGGCTACACCTTC
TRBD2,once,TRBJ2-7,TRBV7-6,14,CASSALAGPYEQYF,TGTGCCAGCAGCGCACTAGCGGGGCCCTACGAGCAGTACTTC
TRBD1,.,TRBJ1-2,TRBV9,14,CASSVDRANYGYTF,TGTGCCAGCAGCGTTGACAGGGCGAACTATGGCTACACCTTC
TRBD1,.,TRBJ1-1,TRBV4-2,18,CASSQALDRGQRNTEAFF,TGTGCCAGCAGCCAAGCCCTGGACAGGGGGCAACGGAACACTGAAGCTTTCTTT
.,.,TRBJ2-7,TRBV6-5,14,CASRIPGSSYEQYF,TGTGCCAGCAGGATTCCAGGAAGCTCCTACGAGCAGTACTTC
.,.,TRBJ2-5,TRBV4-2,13,CASSQGLVETQYF,TGTGCCAGCAGCCAGGGACTTGTAGAGACCCAGTACTTC
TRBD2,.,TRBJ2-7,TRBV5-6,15,CASSSLGGAAYEQYF,TGTGCCAGCAGCTCCCTCGGGGGGGCTGCCTACGAGCAGTACTTC
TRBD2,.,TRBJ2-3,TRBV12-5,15,CASGLTSGGADTQYF,TGTGCTAGTGGTCTGACTAGCGGGGGAGCAGATACGCAGTATTTT
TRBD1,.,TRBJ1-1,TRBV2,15,CAGRLGTDRKTGAFF,TGTGCCGGCAGGCTCGGAACGGACAGGAAGACCGGAGCTTTCTTT
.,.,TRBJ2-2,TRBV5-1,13,CASSQGVTGELFF,TGCGCCAGCAGCCAAGGGGTCACCGGGGAGCTGTTTTTT
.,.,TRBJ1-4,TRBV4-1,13,CASSRPGGEKLFF,TGCGCCAGCAGCCGACCGGGGGGTGAAAAACTGTTTTTT
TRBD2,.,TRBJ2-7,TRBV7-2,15,CASSFIAGGQSEQYF,TGTGCCAGCAGCTTTATAGCGGGGGGGCAGTCCGAGCAGTACTTC
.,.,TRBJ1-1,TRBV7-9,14,CASSLAGRNTEAFF,TGTGCCAGCAGCTTAGCGGGCCGGAACACTGAAGCTTTCTTT
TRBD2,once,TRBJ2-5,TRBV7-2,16,CAAGSWAGGPGETQYF,TGTGCTGCAGGGAGTTGGGCGGGGGGGCCCGGCGAGACCCAGTACTTC
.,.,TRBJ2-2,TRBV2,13,CASSFLLAGELFF,TGTGCCAGCAGTTTCTTGTTAGCCGGGGAGCTGTTTTTT
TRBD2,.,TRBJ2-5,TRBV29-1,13,CSVEGRLAGTQYF,TGCAGCGTTGAGGGCAGGCTAGCGGGGACCCAGTACTTC
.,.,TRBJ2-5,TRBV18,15,CASSPRGGLQETQYF,TGTGCCAGCTCACCCAGGGGTGGTTTGCAAGAGACCCAGTACTTC
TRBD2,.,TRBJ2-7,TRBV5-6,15,CASSLGGGGFYEQYF,TGTGCCAGCAGCTTGGGTGGGGGGGGGTTCTACGAGCAGTACTTC